This TCR beta chain was recovered during a study of blood T cell repertoires in COVID-19 (dated by TCRdb to about 2020). General notes on the study: Collaborator samples came from the United States, Italy and Spain and covered acute and convalescent phases of COVID-19. The material from the prospective study consisted of cDNA or gDNA derived from T cells, B-cell-depleted T cells, or PBMCs. A de-identified subject ID, COVID-19 status, age in years and sex were almost always included in the sample metadata. A freely available public database, intended as a resource for researchers studying the immune response to SARS-CoV-2, is where the repertoires were released. Where HLA class I and class II types were available, the types were taken from metadata supplied by the sample provider, not from assay-based typing. The dataset comprised deeply sampled blood TCRbeta repertoires from subjects exposed to, actively infected with, or recovered from COVID-19. The samples were drawn from two sources: the first 160 participants of the ongoing ImmuneRACE study, and 1,000 to 1,500 subjects contributed by 6 global collaborators.

TCRbeta CDR3 regions were amplified from genomic DNA using the immunoSEQ Assay, a bias-controlled multiplex PCR. The study's own analysis went as follows. The number of nucleated cells in each sample was estimated from the amplification of reference gene primers within the assay. Sequence reads were collapsed and filtered to measure the absolute abundance of every unique TCRbeta CDR3 rearrangement. For each sample, productive Simpson clonality was calculated as the square root of Simpson's diversity index over productive rearrangements. This immuneACCESS table, as held by TCRdb, lists in-frame sequences with V and J called but not all clones. Of the missing ones, under half trace to an unresolved V gene in checked studies; the others have no known cause. V and J calls and clone size are copied from that table; D and trimming were computed from the DNA. This sample is represented by 300,000 to 350,000 clones; approximately 90% of them were singletons. Approximately 9.4% of the sample is taken by the ten largest.

This clone was picked up one time. Its antigen has not been determined. It has no much larger one-base neighbor in the sample; base qualities were not kept. At one collaborating source in Seattle, patients were enrolled during active infection and were followed longitudinally through the course of disease. Collaborating institutions collected whole blood in K2EDTA tubes following their own protocols. For TCRbeta analysis, collaborators shipped samples in one of three forms: frozen whole blood, isolated PBMCs, or DNA extracted from either of those sample types. The CDR3 has 16 amino acids, counting the end cysteine and phenylalanine. Left in the record is the CDR3 DNA by itself, 48 bases read in frame from the first base. V and J lose 6 bases and 0 bases, and a span of 14 bases separates them. The germline V gene provides CDR1 MDHEN and CDR2 SYDVKM. What the work shows at the level of the full study, not this receptor alone: The quantity of clinical and demographic metadata differed by source and by participant and was supplied without curation.

The rearranged chain carries TRBV28 and TRBJ2-2; D gene: possibly TRBD2, on 6 matching bases. Sequenced material: peripheral blood. This receptor was taken from a man aged 25-45 years with COVID-19, enrolled during active disease. The bases are TGTGCCAGCAGATTAGCGGATTACGCGAACACCGGGGAGCTGTTTTTT. Protein translation: CASRLADYANTGELFF.